This TCR beta chain was profiled in a study of T cells in Graves' hyperthyroidism and ophthalmopathy. Germline CDR1 and CDR2: LGHNA and YNFKEQ. The J segment lost 0 bases and the V segment lost 0 bases, leaving 10 bases of the junction unmatched. The CDR3 has 20 residues. This clonotype has a handful of counts. It was RNA transcripts that yielded the amplified TCR beta CDR3 regions. HTBI primers were used for first-round RT-PCR of the TCR CDR3. TCRdb ran MiXCR on the multiplex PCR reads and lists one entry per CDR3 protein. In the table there are hundreds of thousands of distinct CDR3 sequences, 12% to 15% of which are singletons.

The sample was blood. This TCR was sampled from a woman between 18 and 29 years old with Graves' hyperthyroidism. The chain employs TRBV4-2 and TRBJ2-3; TRBD2 agrees at 12 bases. The CDR3 DNA reads TGTGCCAGCAGCCAAGAAACCCCTAGCGGGAGGGTTTATAGCACAGATACGCAGTATTTT. Translation: CASSQETPSGRVYSTDTQYF.